The rows below give T cell receptor beta chains drawn from one sample of a study of radiotherapy plus CTLA-4 blockade in lung cancer. Sequencing was performed with immunoSEQ multiplex PCR; in TCRdb, only in-frame clones are kept and a portion is missing. Among about 15,000 clones listed, around 70% were seen once. Sample: peripheral blood, taken from a patient treated with radiotherapy plus ipilimumab. The receptor source for this set is a human donor with non-small cell lung cancer whose response to radiotherapy plus ipilimumab could not be evaluated. CDR3s leave out the opening cysteine and the closing phenylalanine or tryptophan. A D gene is named only where the DNA matches it firmly. A clone size is listed for some rows: how often the clone was seen (once, few, many), or a class if it is expanded.

TRBV5-1	TRBJ2-2	TRBD1	NA	ASSPQGAGELF
TRBV6-6	TRBJ1-1	TRBD1	few	ASSYTPQGASEAF
TRBV10-1	TRBJ2-2	NA	few	ASRDRAGELF
TRBV5-1	TRBJ2-3	TRBD1	NA	ASSLGRGQDTQY
TRBV7-8	TRBJ2-7	TRBD2	NA	ASSSLAGSSYEQY
TRBV7-8	TRBJ2-3	TRBD1	NA	ASSQGQIFTDTQY
TRBV5-1	TRBJ1-2	NA	NA	ASICTGCYGYT
TRBV2	TRBJ1-3	NA	medium-sized	ASNTQGSGNTIY
TRBV19	TRBJ1-1	NA	NA	ASSRAGNTEAF
TRBV7-2	TRBJ2-5	NA	once	ASSLGGAQKETQY
TRBV10-3	TRBJ1-1	NA	NA	AISVGGNTEAF
TRBV30	TRBJ1-2	NA	NA	AWTLKGVDGYT
TRBV14	TRBJ1-2	TRBD1	once	ASSQARGNGYT
TRBV5-1	TRBJ2-5	TRBD2	once	ASSSGTSGGVETQY
TRBV25-1	TRBJ2-5	NA	NA	ASSERGSWETQY
TRBV9	TRBJ1-3	NA	NA	ASTREGENTIY
TRBV5-8	TRBJ1-1	TRBD1	NA	ASSLNRDRDTEAF
TRBV5-5	TRBJ2-3	TRBD2	NA	ASSLQRGLAGSTDTQY
TRBV9	TRBJ1-6	NA	NA	ASSGSQGVSPLH
TRBV27	TRBJ1-2	TRBD1	NA	ASRHRGQGYT
TRBV2	TRBJ1-1	TRBD1	NA	ASSDLGTV
TRBV30	TRBJ1-5	NA	NA	AWSTAANQPQH
TRBV6-1	TRBJ2-1	NA	NA	ASSERGNNEQF
TRBV2	TRBJ2-1	TRBD1	NA	ASSSSPTGEQF
TRBV28	TRBJ1-6	NA	NA	ASSSGNSPLH
TRBV30	TRBJ2-1	TRBD2	few	AWSDTRTSGYNEQF